These 5 T cell receptor beta chains originate from one sample sequenced in a study of blood T cell repertoires in COVID-19. The protocol was immunoSEQ multiplex PCR, while the TCRdb copy is restricted to in-frame clones and leaves out a portion. The sample yields 200,000 to 250,000 clones, 86% seen once. Specimen: peripheral blood. Receptors originate from a man in his sixties with acute or convalescent COVID-19.

The rearrangement uses TRBV12-3 or TRBV12-4 and TRBJ2-5, with D possibly TRBD1 on 6 matching bases. V lost 6 bases and J 2 bases, leaving 10 bases between the germline ends. The CDR3 loop spans 13 amino acids. Here the CDR3 DNA reads TGTGCCAGCAGCCGGGGACAACAAGAGACCCAGTACTTC. This gives the protein CASSRGQQETQYF.

This clone turned up a few times. J is TRBJ2-1 and V is TRBV14; no firm D call. The CDR3 spans 14 residues. Germline V gives CDR1 SGHDN, CDR2 FVKESK. V was clipped by 4 bases and J by 5 bases, with 12 bases between them. CDR3 sequence: CASSPSRLDNEQFF. Here the CDR3 DNA reads TGTGCCAGCAGCCCATCGAGACTTGACAATGAGCAGTTCTTC.

This clone appeared once. This chain links TRBV7-3 with TRBJ1-6; no clear D gene. Germline V CDR1 and CDR2: SGHTA, FQGTGA. The CDR3 is 16 residues long. V was trimmed by 0 bases and J by 7 bases, leaving 13 bases between them. CDR3 in amino acids: CASSLTHGALNSPLHF. The CDR3 region has the DNA TGTGCCAGCAGCTTAACCCATGGAGCTTTAAATTCACCCCTCCACTTT. The whole variable domain, remainder taken from reference TRBV7-3 and TRBJ1-6, is GAGVSQTPSNKVTEKGKYVELRCDPISGHTALYWYRQSLGQGPEFLIYFQGTGAADDSGLPNDRFFAVRPEGSVSTLKIQRTERGDSAVYLCASSLTHGALNSPLHFGNGTRLTVT.

The chain carries TRBV6-5 and TRBJ2-7, with TRBD2 matching 11 bases. CDR1 and CDR2 from the germline V gene are MNHEY and SVGAGI. This CDR3 spans 13 amino acids. V trimming: 8 bases; J trimming: 7 bases; junction bases outside the gene matches: 7. CDR3 DNA sequence: TGTGCCAGCTCCATAGCGGGAGGGCCGGAGCAGTACTTC. Translated, it gives CASSIAGGPEQYF.

This chain links TRBV7-2 with TRBJ1-2; a weak D match, TRBD1 (5 bases). Trimming cost V 1 base and J 7 bases, with 13 bases left between them. Germline loops: CDR1 SGHTA, CDR2 FQGNSA. This CDR3 is built from 14 residues. Here the CDR3 reads CASSLEPQGRGYTF. In DNA, the CDR3 is TGTGCCAGCAGCTTAGAGCCGCAGGGTCGTGGCTACACCTTC.